The rows below give T cell receptor beta chains drawn from one sample of a study of cytomegalovirus exposure and HLA in healthy donors. Profiled with immunoSEQ multiplex PCR; TCRdb holds only in-frame clones, not every one. The sample carries about 150,000 clones, approximately 80% recorded once. Sequenced material: PBMCs. The source of these receptors is a woman aged 40 to 50 in good health and CMV-seropositive. Both conserved end residues are part of each CDR3. A D gene is named only where the DNA matches it firmly. Clone size is given for some rows only: seen once, a few or many times, or a class if the clone is expanded.

length,J,D,V,size,DNA,CDR3
14,TRBJ2-1,NA,TRBV7-8,NA,TGTGCCAGCATGTTTAGGAGCTCCTACAATGAGCAGTTCTTC,CASMFRSSYNEQFF
16,TRBJ1-2,NA,TRBV7-9,NA,TGTGCCAGCAGCTTAAGTCGGACTCCTACAGGGAGTGGCTACACCTTC,CASSLSRTPTGSGYTF
14,TRBJ1-3,NA,TRBV4-1,NA,TGCGCCAGCAGCCAAGGACAGACCTTAAACACCATATATTTT,CASSQGQTLNTIYF
16,TRBJ2-5,NA,TRBV7-9,NA,TGTGCCAGCAGCTTAGACCCCCCCAGGGCGCAAGAGACCCAGTACTTC,CASSLDPPRAQETQYF
14,TRBJ2-7,TRBD2,TRBV2,NA,TGTGCCAGCATTGCGCGGGAGGGAATCTACGAGCAGTACTTC,CASIAREGIYEQYF
14,TRBJ1-1,NA,TRBV6-6,NA,TGTGCCAGCAGTTCCTCAGACACAACAACACAGGCTTTCTTT,CASSSSDTTTQAFF
15,TRBJ1-2,NA,TRBV11-2,once,TGTGCCAGCAGCTTAGATCGGGAGGTAATGAATGGCTACACCTTC,CASSLDREVMNGYTF
13,TRBJ1-2,NA,TRBV5-6,NA,TGTGCCAGCAGGCCGGACAGCCACTATGGCTACACCTTC,CASRPDSHYGYTF
13,TRBJ1-2,NA,TRBV10-3,NA,TGTGCCATCAGTGCCTCAGGGGCCGATGGCTACACCTTC,CAISASGADGYTF
15,TRBJ2-7,NA,TRBV29-1,NA,TGCAGCGTTGGGGTTGGGGGCCCCCAAGGTTACGAGCAGTACTTC,CSVGVGGPQGYEQYF
17,TRBJ2-7,TRBD2,TRBV4-1,few,TGCGCCAGCAGCCCGGGCCGATCGGGGGGAAGCTCCTACGAGCAGTACTTC,CASSPGRSGGSSYEQYF
15,TRBJ2-1,NA,TRBV2,NA,TGTGCCAGCAGTTTTGATCGGGGTGCATACAATGAGCAGTTCTTC,CASSFDRGAYNEQFF
13,TRBJ2-7,TRBD2,TRBV7-2,NA,TGTGCCAGCAGCCTGACTAGCGGGGGAGGGGGGGACTTC,CASSLTSGGGGDF
15,TRBJ2-1,NA,TRBV6-5,NA,TGTGCCAGCAGTTCGTACAGGGAAGGAGGCAATGAGCAGTTCTTC,CASSSYREGGNEQFF
15,TRBJ2-1,TRBD2,TRBV7-3,NA,TGTGCCAGCAGCTTTACTAGCGGGACCAACAATGAGCAGTTCTTC,CASSFTSGTNNEQFF
15,TRBJ2-5,TRBD1,TRBV27,NA,TGTGCCAGCAGTTCCTTACAGGGGTGGGAAGAGACCCAGTACTTC,CASSSLQGWEETQYF
15,TRBJ1-3,TRBD1,TRBV4-2,NA,TGTGCCAGCAGCCAGGGACAGGGGACTGGAAACACCATATATTTT,CASSQGQGTGNTIYF
15,TRBJ1-1,NA,TRBV6-6,few,TGTGCCAGCAGTTATTTGTGGGGGGTAAACACTGAAGCTTTCTTT,CASSYLWGVNTEAFF
14,TRBJ1-2,NA,TRBV2,NA,TGTGCCAGCAGTGGGAGGGGCCGTCTCTATGGCTACACCTTC,CASSGRGRLYGYTF
13,TRBJ1-1,NA,TRBV6-5,NA,TGTGCCACCCAGGACAGACGGCTCGCTGAAGCTTTCTTT,CATQDRRLAEAFF
15,TRBJ1-1,NA,TRBV27,NA,TGTGCCAGCAGTTTCAGGGTTGACTTGAACCAAGAAGCTTTCTTT,CASSFRVDLNQEAFF
15,TRBJ2-4,NA,TRBV7-9,NA,TGTGCCAGCAGCTTCCCCGGGGGTGCCAAAAACATTCAGTACTTC,CASSFPGGAKNIQYF
14,TRBJ1-2,NA,TRBV7-9,once,TGTTCCAGCAGCACGACAGGACCCCCGGGGGGCTACACCTTC,CSSSTTGPPGGYTF
12,TRBJ1-1,TRBD1,TRBV28,few,TGTGCCAGCAGTTGGGGCGACAGGGTAGCTTTCTTT,CASSWGDRVAFF
16,TRBJ2-6,NA,TRBV15,few,TGTGCCACCAGCTTCATCAGGGTTGCTGGGGCCAACGTCCTGACTTTC,CATSFIRVAGANVLTF
12,TRBJ2-7,TRBD2,TRBV30,NA,TGTGCCTGGAGTCGGGGGGCCTACGAGCAGTACTTC,CAWSRGAYEQYF
12,TRBJ1-5,NA,TRBV5-6,NA,TGTGCCAGCAGCGTAGGGGGACAGCCCCAGCATTTT,CASSVGGQPQHF
14,TRBJ1-1,NA,TRBV9,NA,TGTGCCAGCAGCCCCTTACACGGAGTAACTGAAGCTTTCTTT,CASSPLHGVTEAFF
17,TRBJ2-7,TRBD2,TRBV4-1,NA,TGCGCCAGCAGCCAAGATGGCACTAGCGCTAACTCCTACGAGCAGTACTTC,CASSQDGTSANSYEQYF
15,TRBJ1-1,NA,TRBV7-9,NA,TGTGCCAGCAGCTCTACCAAGACAGCGAACACTGAAGCTTTCTTT,CASSSTKTANTEAFF
13,TRBJ2-7,TRBD1,TRBV29-1,NA,TGCAGCGTTGAAAAGGGGGCCCGAGGACTCATACTCTTC,CSVEKGARGLILF
14,TRBJ2-5,TRBD2,TRBV5-1,NA,TGCGCCAGCAGCCTGACGGGGGGGCTGGAGACCCAGTACTTC,CASSLTGGLETQYF
14,TRBJ2-5,NA,TRBV4-1,NA,TGCGCCAGCAGCCAAGGGCAACTAGGGGAGACCCAGTACTTC,CASSQGQLGETQYF
8,TRBJ1-1,NA,TRBV29-1,NA,TGCAGCGTCCCGGGAGCTTTCTTT,CSVPGAFF
12,TRBJ2-1,NA,TRBV7-9,NA,TGTGCCAGCAGCTCGACTAGGCATGAGCAGTTCTTC,CASSSTRHEQFF
13,TRBJ2-3,TRBD1,TRBV5-1,NA,TGCGCCACCGGGACAGGGGGCACAGATACGCAGTATTTT,CATGTGGTDTQYF
16,TRBJ1-3,NA,TRBV6-5,NA,TGTGCCAGCAGTTCCCCGGACCGTCGGGGAGGAAACACCATATATTTT,CASSSPDRRGGNTIYF